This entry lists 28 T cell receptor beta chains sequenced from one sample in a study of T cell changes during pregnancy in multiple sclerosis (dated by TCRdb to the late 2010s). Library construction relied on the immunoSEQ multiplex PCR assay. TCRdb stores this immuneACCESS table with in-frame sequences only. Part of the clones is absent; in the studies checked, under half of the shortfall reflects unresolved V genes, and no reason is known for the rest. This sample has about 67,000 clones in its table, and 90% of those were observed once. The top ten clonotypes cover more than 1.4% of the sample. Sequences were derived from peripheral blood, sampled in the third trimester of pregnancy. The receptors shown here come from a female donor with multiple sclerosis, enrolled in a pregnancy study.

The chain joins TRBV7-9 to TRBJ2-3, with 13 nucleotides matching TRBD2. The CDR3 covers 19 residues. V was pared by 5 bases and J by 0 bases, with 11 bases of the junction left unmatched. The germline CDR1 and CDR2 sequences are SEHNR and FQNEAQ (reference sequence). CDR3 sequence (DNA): TGTGCCAGCAGCCTACTTGGACTAGCGGGAGAACTTAGCACAGATACGCAGTATTTT. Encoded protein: CASSLLGLAGELSTDTQYF.

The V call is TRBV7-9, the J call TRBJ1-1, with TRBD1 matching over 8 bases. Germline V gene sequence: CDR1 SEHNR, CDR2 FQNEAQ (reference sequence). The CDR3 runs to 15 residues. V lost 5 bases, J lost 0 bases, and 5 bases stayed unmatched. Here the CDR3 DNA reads TGTGCCAGCAGCCCGAGGGACAGGATGAACACTGAAGCTTTCTTT. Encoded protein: CASSPRDRMNTEAFF. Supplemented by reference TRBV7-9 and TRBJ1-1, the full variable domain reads DTGVSQNPRHKITKRGQNVTFRCDPISEHNRLYWYRQTLGQGPEFLTYFQNEAQLEKSRLLSDRFSAERPKGSFSTLEIQRTEQGDSAMYLCASSPRDRMNTEAFFGQGTRLTVV.

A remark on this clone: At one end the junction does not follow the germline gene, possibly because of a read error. For the CDR3, the DNA is TGTGCCAGAAGCCAAGATATGGGGGAGGATCGTCGGACAGATACGCAGTATTTT. This gives the protein CARSQDMGEDRRTDTQYF. The chain joins TRBV14 to TRBJ2-3, with a possible D match to TRBD2 (6 bases). CDR1 SGHDN and CDR2 FVKESK come from the germline V gene. The CDR3 is 18 amino acids.

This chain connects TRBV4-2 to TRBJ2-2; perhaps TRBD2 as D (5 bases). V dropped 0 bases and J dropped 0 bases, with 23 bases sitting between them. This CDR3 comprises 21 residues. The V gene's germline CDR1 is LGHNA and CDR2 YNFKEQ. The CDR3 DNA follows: TGTGCCAGCAGCCAAGATCGGGGAAAAGCCACCTCCAAGGCGAACACCGGGGAGCTGTTTTTT. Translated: CASSQDRGKATSKANTGELFF.

Here the CDR3 DNA reads TGTGCCAGCAGCGCCGCCGCGGGTGGGACCGGGGAGCTGTTTTTT. Its protein is CASSAAAGGTGELFF. J is TRBJ2-2 and V is TRBV11-2, with D possibly TRBD2 on 5 matching bases. CDR1 is SGHAT, CDR2 FQNNGV, per germline. With 5 bases removed from V and 5 bases from J, the gap between germline ends came to 15 bases. The CDR3 is 15 amino acids. The full variable domain, completed using reference TRBV11-2 and TRBJ2-2, is EAGVAQSPRYKIIEKRQSVAFWCNPISGHATLYWYQQILGQGPKLLIQFQNNGVVDDSQLPKDRFSAERLKGVDSTLKIQPAKLEDSAVYLCASSAAAGGTGELFFGEGSRLTVL.

The CDR3 nucleotides are TGCGCCAGCAGCTTGGACGGGAGTCTAATCGGCTATGGCTACACCTTC. Residues: CASSLDGSLIGYGYTF. The rearrangement uses TRBV5-1 and TRBJ1-2; D is undetermined. The CDR3 extends over 16 amino acids. Germline CDR1 is SGHRS and CDR2 is YFSETQ. Trimming pared 0 bases from V and 4 bases from J, leaving 16 bases between.

CDR3 in DNA: TGTGCCAGCAGCTTGGCCAAATCACCGCAGGGAAGAGGTGAGACCCAGTACTTC. Encoded protein: CASSLAKSPQGRGETQYF. This sequence joins TRBV5-6 and TRBJ2-5; D perhaps matches TRBD1 (5 bases). The CDR3 length is 18 residues. The V end lost 0 bases, the J end lost 5 bases, and 23 bases lay between the germline ends. The germline gives CDR1 SGHDT, CDR2 YYEEEE.

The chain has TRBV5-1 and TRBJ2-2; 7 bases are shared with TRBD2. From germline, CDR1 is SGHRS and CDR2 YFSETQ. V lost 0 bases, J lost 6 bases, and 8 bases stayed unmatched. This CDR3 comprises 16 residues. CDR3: CASSLAGLTSAGELFF. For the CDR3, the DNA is TGCGCCAGCAGCTTGGCGGGCCTAACTAGCGCCGGGGAGCTGTTTTTT.

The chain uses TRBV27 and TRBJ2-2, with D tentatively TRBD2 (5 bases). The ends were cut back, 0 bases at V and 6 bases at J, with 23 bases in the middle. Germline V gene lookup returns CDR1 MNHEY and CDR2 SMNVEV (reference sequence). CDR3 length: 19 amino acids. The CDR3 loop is CASSLSILLGSTRSGELFF. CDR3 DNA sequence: TGTGCCAGCAGTTTATCGATTCTTTTGGGTTCTACTAGGTCCGGGGAGCTGTTTTTT.

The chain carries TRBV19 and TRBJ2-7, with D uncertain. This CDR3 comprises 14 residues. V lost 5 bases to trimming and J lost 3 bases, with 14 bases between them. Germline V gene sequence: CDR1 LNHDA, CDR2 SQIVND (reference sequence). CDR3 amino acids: CASSVGRGDYEQYF. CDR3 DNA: TGTGCCAGTAGTGTCGGAAGAGGAGACTACGAGCAGTACTTC. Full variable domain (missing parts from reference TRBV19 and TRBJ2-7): DGGITQSPKYLFRKEGQNVTLSCEQNLNHDAMYWYRQDPGQGLRLIYYSQIVNDFQKGDIAEGYSVSREKKESFPLTVTSAQKNPTAFYLCASSVGRGDYEQYFGPGTRLTVT.

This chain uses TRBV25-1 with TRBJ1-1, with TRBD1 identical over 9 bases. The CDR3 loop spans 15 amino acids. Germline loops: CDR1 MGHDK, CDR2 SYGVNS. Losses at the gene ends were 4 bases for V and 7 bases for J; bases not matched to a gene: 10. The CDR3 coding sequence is TGTGCCAGCAGTGGGTATGGGACAGGGTGGGTTGAAGCTTTCTTT. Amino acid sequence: CASSGYGTGWVEAFF. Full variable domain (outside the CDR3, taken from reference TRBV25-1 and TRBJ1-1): EADIYQTPRYLVIGTGKKITLECSQTMGHDKMYWYQQDPGMELHLIHYSYGVNSTEKGDLSSESTVSRIRTEHFPLTLESARPSHTSQYLCASSGYGTGWVEAFFGQGTRLTVV.

CDR3 nucleotide sequence: TGTGCCAGCAGCTGGGGACAGGGAGGCACCGGGGAGCTGTTTTTT. It translates to CASSWGQGGTGELFF. This chain connects TRBV11-2 to TRBJ2-2, with 9 bases fitting TRBD1. V was clipped by 4 bases and J by 4 bases; unmatched bases: 4. This CDR3 is 15 amino acids long. Germline CDR1 and CDR2: SGHAT and FQNNGV.

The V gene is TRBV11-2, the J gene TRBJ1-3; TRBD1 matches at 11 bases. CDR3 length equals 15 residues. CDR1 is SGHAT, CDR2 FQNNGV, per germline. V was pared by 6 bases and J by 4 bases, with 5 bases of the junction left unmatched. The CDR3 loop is CASSWTGGSGNTIYF. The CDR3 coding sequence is TGTGCCAGCAGTTGGACAGGGGGCTCAGGAAACACCATATATTTT.

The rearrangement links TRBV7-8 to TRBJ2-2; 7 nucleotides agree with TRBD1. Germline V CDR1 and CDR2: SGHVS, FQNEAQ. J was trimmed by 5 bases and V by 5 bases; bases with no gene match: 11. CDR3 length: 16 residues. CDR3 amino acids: CASSPSGTATTGELFF. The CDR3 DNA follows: TGTGCCAGCAGCCCTTCCGGGACAGCGACAACCGGGGAGCTGTTTTTT.

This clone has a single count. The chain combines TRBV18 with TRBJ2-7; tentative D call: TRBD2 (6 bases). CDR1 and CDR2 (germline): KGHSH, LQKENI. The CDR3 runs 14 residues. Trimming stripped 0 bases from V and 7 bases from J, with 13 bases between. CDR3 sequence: CASSPPEGLREQYF. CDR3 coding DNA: TGTGCCAGCTCACCACCGGAGGGTTTGCGGGAGCAGTACTTC.

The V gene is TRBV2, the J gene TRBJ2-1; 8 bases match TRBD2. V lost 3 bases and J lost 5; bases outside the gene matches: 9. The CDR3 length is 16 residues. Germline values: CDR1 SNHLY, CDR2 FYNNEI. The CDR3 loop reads CASSDLPSGGHNEQFF. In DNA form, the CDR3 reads TGTGCCAGCAGTGATCTCCCCAGCGGGGGTCACAATGAGCAGTTCTTC.

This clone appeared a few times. CDR3 bases: TGTGCTAGTGCTACACAATCCCGGGATGGCTACACCTTC. Encoded protein: CASATQSRDGYTF. This chain links TRBV12-5 with TRBJ1-2, with D unresolved. CDR3 length equals 13 residues. The V and J ends lost 7 bases and 6 bases respectively, with 15 bases between them. Looked up from germline, CDR1 is LGHNT and CDR2 is FRNRAP. The complete variable domain, with remaining parts taken from reference TRBV12-5 and TRBJ1-2, reads DARVTQTPRHKVTEMGQEVTMRCQPILGHNTVFWYRQTMMQGLELLAYFRNRAPLDDSGMPKDRFSAEMPDATLATLKIQPSEPRDSAVYFCASATQSRDGYTFGSGTRLTVV.

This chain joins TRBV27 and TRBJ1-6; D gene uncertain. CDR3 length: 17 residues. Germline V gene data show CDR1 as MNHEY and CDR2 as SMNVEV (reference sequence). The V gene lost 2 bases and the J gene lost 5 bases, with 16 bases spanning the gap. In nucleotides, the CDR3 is TGTGCCAGCAGTTTAGGCTGGGGAGAGGCCAATAATTCACCCCTCCACTTT. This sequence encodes CASSLGWGEANNSPLHF.

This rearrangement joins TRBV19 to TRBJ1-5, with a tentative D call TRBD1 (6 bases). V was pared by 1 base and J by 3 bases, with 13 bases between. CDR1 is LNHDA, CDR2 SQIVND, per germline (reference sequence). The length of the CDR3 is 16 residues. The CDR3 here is CASSIVGGQLNQPQHF. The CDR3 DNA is TGTGCCAGTAGTATAGTTGGGGGCCAACTCAATCAGCCCCAGCATTTT.

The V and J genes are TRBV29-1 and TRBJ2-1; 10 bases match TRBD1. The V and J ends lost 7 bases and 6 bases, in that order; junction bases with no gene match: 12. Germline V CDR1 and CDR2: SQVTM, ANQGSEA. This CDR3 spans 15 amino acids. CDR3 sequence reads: CSAKRGTGAANEQFF. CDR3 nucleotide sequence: TGCAGCGCAAAAAGGGGGACAGGGGCGGCCAATGAGCAGTTCTTC.

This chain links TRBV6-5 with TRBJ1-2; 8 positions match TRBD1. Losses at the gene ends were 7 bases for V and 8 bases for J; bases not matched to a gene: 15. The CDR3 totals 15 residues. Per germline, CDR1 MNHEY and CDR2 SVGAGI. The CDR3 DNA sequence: TGTGCCAGCAAGAATGGGGACAGGCCCGGGGAGGGCTACACCTTC. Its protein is CASKNGDRPGEGYTF.

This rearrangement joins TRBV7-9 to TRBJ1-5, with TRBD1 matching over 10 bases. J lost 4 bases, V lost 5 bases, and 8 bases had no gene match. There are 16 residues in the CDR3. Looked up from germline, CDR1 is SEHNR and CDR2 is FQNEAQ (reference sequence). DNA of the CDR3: TGTGCCAGCAGCGTATCCGGGACAGGGGAAAATCAGCCCCAGCATTTT. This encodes CASSVSGTGENQPQHF.

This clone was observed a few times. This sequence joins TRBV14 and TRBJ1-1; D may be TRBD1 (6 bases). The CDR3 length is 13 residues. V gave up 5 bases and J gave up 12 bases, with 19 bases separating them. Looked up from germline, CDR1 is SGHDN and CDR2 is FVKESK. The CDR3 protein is CASSYGTTKGTFF. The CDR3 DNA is TGTGCCAGCAGCTACGGGACAACAAAGGGGACTTTCTTT.

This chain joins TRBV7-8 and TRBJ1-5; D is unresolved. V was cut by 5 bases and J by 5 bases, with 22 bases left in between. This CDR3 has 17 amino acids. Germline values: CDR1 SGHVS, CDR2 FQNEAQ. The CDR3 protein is CASSPRVAYSDDQPQHF. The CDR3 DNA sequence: TGTGCCAGCAGCCCAAGGGTGGCGTATAGCGACGATCAGCCCCAGCATTTT. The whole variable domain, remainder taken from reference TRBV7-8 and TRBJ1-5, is GAGVSQSPRYKVAKRGQDVALRCDPISGHVSLFWYQQALGQGPEFLTYFQNEAQLDKSGLPSDRFFAERPEGSVSTLKIQRTQQEDSAVYLCASSPRVAYSDDQPQHFGDGTRLSIL.

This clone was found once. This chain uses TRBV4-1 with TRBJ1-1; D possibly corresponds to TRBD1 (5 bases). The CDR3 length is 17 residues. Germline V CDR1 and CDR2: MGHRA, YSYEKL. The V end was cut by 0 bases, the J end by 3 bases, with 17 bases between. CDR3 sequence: CASSQDSIGGRDTEAFF. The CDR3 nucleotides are TGCGCCAGCAGCCAAGATAGCATCGGGGGGAGGGACACTGAAGCTTTCTTT.

Written as DNA, the CDR3 is TGTGCCAGCAGCCAAGATCCTGGGGCATACAATGAGCAGTTCTTC. Translating it yields CASSQDPGAYNEQFF. This chain links TRBV14 with TRBJ2-1, with D perhaps TRBD1 (5 bases). The V end lost 0 bases, the J end lost 4 bases, and 10 bases lay between the germline ends. CDR3 length: 15 amino acids. Germline loops: CDR1 SGHDN, CDR2 FVKESK.

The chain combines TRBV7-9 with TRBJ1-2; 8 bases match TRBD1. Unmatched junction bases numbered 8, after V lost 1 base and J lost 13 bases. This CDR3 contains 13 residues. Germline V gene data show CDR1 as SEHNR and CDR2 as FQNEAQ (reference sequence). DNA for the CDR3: TGTGCCAGCAGCTTAGAGGGACAGGCATTCTCCACCTTC. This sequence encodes CASSLEGQAFSTF. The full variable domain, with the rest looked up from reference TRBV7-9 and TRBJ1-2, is DTGVSQNPRHKITKRGQNVTFRCDPISEHNRLYWYRQTLGQGPEFLTYFQNEAQLEKSRLLSDRFSAERPKGSFSTLEIQRTEQGDSAMYLCASSLEGQAFSTFGSGTRLTVV.

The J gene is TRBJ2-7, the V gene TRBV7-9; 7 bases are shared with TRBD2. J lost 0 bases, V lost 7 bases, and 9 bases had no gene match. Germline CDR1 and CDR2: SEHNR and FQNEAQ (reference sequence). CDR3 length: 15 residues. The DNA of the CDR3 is TGTGCCAGCATCGCCCCTCTAGCGGACTCCTACGAGCAGTACTTC. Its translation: CASIAPLADSYEQYF.